This is a list of T cell receptor beta chains from one sample in a study of OX40 agonist ivuxolimab in advanced cancers. Repertoires were generated with immunoSEQ multiplex PCR, while TCRdb's copy carries only in-frame clones and drops some. The data show around 90,000 clones, with roughly 90% seen just once and 2.3% held by the top ten. The sample in question was CD4+ or CD8+ T cells sorted from blood, obtained in a trial of the OX40 agonist ivuxolimab. These receptors were obtained from an adult with an advanced solid tumor such as melanoma, head and neck, liver or kidney cancer. The CDR3 runs from the conserved cysteine through the conserved F or W. Fields, in order: V gene, D gene, clone size, J gene, CDR3 DNA, CDR3 protein. The D gene is left open where the match is weak. Not all rows give a size; the values are once, few, many and, for expanded clones, a class.

>TRBV29-1|-|-|TRBJ2-3
TGCGGAGTAAATGAGGGCACAGATACGCAGTATTTT
CGVNEGTDTQYF
>TRBV9|TRBD1|-|TRBJ2-5
TGTGCCAGCAGCGTAGAACTCCAGGGGGCTGGAGAGACCCAGTACTTC
CASSVELQGAGETQYF
>TRBV28|-|once|TRBJ1-1
TGTGCCAGCAGTTTATCAGGGGACCTCGTAATGAACACTGAAGCTTTCTTT
CASSLSGDLVMNTEAFF
>TRBV30|-|-|TRBJ2-3
TGTGCCTGGAGTGTAATCCGGGGAATACGGGATACGCAGTATTTT
CAWSVIRGIRDTQYF
>TRBV19|TRBD1|-|TRBJ1-4
TGTGCCAGTACCGGGACAGGGTTTCGGGAAAAACTGTTTTTT
CASTGTGFREKLFF
>TRBV10-3|-|-|TRBJ2-1
TGTGCCATCAGTGAGTTCAGGACTACCTACAATGAGCAGTTCTTC
CAISEFRTTYNEQFF
>TRBV2|-|-|TRBJ2-7
TGTGCCAGCAGTAGGACCCTCCCCTACTTC
CASSRTLPYF
>TRBV7-2|TRBD2|-|TRBJ2-7
TGTGCCAGCAGCCGTCTGGGGAGAGGACTAGCGGGAGTCGACGAGCAGTACTTC
CASSRLGRGLAGVDEQYF
>TRBV6-6|TRBD1|-|TRBJ2-6
TGTGCCAGCAGGGGGACAGGGTCTTCTGGGGCCAACGTCCTGACTTTC
CASRGTGSSGANVLTF
>TRBV5-5|-|-|TRBJ1-2
TGTGCCAGCAGCTTGGTGATGGCCTCGGGTGGCTACACCTTC
CASSLVMASGGYTF
>TRBV10-2|-|-|TRBJ2-3
TGCGCCAGCAGTCCTCCCATGGTCCCAGATACGCAGTATTTT
CASSPPMVPDTQYF
>TRBV30|-|-|TRBJ1-1
TGTGCCTGGAGTGTACAAGGGAACACTGAAGCTTTCTTT
CAWSVQGNTEAFF
>TRBV11-3|TRBD1|-|TRBJ1-1
TGTGCCAGCAGCCATAGGACAGGGTACACTGAAGCTTTCTTT
CASSHRTGYTEAFF
>TRBV27|TRBD1|-|TRBJ2-5
TGTGCCAGCAGTTCAGACAGGGGTCGGGAAGAGACCCAGTACTTC
CASSSDRGREETQYF
>TRBV21-1|-|-|TRBJ2-3
TGTGCCAGCAGCAAAGGGGGCTGCACAGATACGCAGTATTTT
CASSKGGCTDTQYF
>TRBV19|TRBD1|-|TRBJ1-1
TGTGCCAGTATTTTAGACAGGGCCAACACTGAAGCTTTCTTT
CASILDRANTEAFF